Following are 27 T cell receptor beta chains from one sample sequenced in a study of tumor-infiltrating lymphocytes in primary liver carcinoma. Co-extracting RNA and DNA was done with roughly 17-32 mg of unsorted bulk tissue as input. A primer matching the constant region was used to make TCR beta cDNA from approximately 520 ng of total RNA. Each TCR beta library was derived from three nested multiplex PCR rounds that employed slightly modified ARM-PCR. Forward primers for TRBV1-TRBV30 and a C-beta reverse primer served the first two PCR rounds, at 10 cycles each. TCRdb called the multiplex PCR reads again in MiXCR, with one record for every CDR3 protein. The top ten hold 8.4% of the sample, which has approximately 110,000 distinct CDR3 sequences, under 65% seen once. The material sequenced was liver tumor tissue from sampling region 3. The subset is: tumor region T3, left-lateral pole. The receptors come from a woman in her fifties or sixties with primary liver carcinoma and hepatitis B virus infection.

CDR3 in DNA: TGTGCCAGCAGACTACTAGCGGGAGCCGCTCAACTTTTCTACGAACGGTACTTC. Encoded protein: CASRLLAGAAQLFYERYF. This chain uses TRBV11-2 with TRBJ2-7; 11 positions match TRBD2. CDR3 length: 18 residues. Losses at the gene ends were 6 bases for V and 12 bases for J; bases not matched to a gene: 25. From germline, CDR1 is SGHAT and CDR2 FQNNGV.

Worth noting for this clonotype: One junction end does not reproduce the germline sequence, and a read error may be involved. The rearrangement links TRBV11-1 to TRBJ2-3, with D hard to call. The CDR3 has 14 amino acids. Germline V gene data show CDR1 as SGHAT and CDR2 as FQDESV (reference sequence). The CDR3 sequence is CAGSLLQSTDTQYF. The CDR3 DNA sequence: TGTGCCGGCAGCTTATTGCAGAGCACAGATACGCAGTATTTT.

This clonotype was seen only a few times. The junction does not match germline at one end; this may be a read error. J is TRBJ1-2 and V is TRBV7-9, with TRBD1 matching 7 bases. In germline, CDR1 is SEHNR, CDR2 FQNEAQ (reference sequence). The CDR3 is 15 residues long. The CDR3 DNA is TGTGTCAGCAGTCCCCGGGACAGCCTATCGGATGGCTACACCTTC. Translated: CVSSPRDSLSDGYTF.

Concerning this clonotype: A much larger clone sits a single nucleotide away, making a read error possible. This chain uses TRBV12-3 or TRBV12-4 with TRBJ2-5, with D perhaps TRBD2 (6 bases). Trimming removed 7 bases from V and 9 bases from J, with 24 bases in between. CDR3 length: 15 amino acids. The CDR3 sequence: CASTLLRAIGEAQYF. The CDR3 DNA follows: TGTGCCAGCACCCTACTGCGAGCGATAGGGGAGGCCCAGTACTTC.

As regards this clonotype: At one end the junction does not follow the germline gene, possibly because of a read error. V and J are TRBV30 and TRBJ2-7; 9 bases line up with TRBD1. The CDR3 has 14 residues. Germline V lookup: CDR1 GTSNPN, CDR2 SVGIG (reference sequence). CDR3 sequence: CAGSNRDRVNEQYF. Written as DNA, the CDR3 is TGTGCCGGGAGCAATCGGGACAGGGTTAACGAGCAGTACTTC.

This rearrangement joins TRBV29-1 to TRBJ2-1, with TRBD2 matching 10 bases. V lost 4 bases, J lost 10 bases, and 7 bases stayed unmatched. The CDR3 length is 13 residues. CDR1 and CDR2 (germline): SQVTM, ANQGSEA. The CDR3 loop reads CSVGTSGPLEQFF. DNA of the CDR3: TGCAGCGTTGGGACTAGCGGACCGCTCGAGCAGTTCTTC.

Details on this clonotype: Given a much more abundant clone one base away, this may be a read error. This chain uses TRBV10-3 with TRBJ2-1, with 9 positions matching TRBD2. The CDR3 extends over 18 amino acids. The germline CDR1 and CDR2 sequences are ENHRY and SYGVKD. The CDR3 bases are TGTGCCATCCGTGAATTCGGCCGTAGGACTAGCGCTAACGATGAGCAGTTCTTC. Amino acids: CAIREFGRRTSANDEQFF.

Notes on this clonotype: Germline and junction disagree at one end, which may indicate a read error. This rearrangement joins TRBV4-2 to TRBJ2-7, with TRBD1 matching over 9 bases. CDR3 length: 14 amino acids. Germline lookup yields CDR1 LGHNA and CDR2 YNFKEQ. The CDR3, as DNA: TGTGCCAGCAGCCTGGGACAGGGAGACTACAAGCAGTACTTC. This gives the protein CASSLGQGDYKQYF.

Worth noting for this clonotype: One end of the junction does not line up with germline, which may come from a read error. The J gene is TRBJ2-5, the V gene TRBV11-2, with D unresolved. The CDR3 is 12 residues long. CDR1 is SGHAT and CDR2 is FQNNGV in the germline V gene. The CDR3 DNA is TGTGCCAGCAGCCATACACAAGAGACCCAGAACTTC. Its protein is CASSHTQETQNF.

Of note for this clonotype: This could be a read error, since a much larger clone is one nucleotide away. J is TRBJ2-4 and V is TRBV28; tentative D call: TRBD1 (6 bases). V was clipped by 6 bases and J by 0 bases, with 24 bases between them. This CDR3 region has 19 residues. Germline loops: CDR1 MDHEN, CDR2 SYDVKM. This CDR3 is CASRDPQGQTSLAKNIQYF. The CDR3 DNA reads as TGTGCCAGCAGAGACCCCCAGGGACAAACAAGCCTAGCCAAAAACATTCAGTACTTC.

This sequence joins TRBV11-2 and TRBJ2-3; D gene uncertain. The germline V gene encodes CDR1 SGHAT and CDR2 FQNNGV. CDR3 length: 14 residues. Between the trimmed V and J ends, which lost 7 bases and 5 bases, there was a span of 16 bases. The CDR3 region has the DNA TGTGCCAGCAACCTGAGCAGTAATTTAGATACGCAGTATTTT. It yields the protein CASNLSSNLDTQYF.

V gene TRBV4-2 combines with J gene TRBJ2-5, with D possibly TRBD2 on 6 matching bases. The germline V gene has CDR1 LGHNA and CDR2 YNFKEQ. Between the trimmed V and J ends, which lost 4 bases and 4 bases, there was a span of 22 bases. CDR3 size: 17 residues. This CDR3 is CASSLTGTGNVSETQYF. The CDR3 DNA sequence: TGTGCCAGCAGCCTAACCGGGACTGGGAATGTCTCAGAGACCCAGTACTTC.

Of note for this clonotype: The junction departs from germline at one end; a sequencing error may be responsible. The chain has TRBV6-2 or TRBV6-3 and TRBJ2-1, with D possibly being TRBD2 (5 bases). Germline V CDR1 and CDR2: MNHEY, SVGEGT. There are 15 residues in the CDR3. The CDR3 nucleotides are TGTGTCAGCAGCTACTCTAGTCGGGGTTTGAATGAGCAGTTCTTC. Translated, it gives CVSSYSSRGLNEQFF.

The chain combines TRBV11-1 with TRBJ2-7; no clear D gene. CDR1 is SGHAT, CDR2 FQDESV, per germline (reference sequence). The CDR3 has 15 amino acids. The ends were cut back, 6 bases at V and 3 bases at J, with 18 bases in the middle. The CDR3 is CASSEDPVSGYEQYF. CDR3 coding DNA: TGTGCCAGCAGTGAGGACCCGGTCTCGGGCTACGAGCAGTACTTC.

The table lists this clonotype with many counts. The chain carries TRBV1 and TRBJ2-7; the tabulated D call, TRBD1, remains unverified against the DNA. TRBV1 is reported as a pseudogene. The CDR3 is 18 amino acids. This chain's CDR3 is CTSSQDRQGQGDPYEQYF. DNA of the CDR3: TGCACCAGCAGCCAAGATCGGCAGGGACAGGGGGACCCCTACGAGCAGTACTTC.

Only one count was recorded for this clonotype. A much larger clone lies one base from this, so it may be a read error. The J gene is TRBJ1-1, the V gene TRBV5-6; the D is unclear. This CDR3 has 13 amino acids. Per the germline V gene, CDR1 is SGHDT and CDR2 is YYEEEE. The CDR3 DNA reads TGTGCCAGCGCCGACGGGATGAACACTGAAACTTTCTTT. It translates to CASADGMNTETFF.

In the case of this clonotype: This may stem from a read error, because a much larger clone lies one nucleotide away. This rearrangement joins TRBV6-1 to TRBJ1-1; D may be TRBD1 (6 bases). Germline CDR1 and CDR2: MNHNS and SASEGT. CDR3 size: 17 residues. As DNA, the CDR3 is TGTGCCAACAGTGGACCAGGGGCCAGGATTTGGGACACTGAAGCTTTCTTT. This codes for CANSGPGARIWDTEAFF.

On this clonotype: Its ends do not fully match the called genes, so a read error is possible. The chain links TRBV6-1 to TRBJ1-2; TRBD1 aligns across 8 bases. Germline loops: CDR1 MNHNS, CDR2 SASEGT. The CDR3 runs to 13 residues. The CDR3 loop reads CASHEVQGDGYTF. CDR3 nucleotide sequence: TGTGCCAGCCACGAGGTACAGGGGGATGGTTACACCTTC.

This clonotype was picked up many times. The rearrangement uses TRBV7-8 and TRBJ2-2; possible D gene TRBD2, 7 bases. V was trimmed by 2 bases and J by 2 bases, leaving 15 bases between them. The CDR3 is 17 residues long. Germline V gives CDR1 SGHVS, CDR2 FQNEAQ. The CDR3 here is CASSLPRTAGNTGELFF. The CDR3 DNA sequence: TGTGCCAGCAGCTTACCCCGGACAGCGGGAAACACCGGGGAGCTGTTTTTT. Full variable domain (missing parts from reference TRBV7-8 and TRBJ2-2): GAGVSQSPRYKVAKRGQDVALRCDPISGHVSLFWYQQALGQGPEFLTYFQNEAQLDKSGLPSDRFFAERPEGSVSTLKIQRTQQEDSAVYLCASSLPRTAGNTGELFFGEGSRLTVL.

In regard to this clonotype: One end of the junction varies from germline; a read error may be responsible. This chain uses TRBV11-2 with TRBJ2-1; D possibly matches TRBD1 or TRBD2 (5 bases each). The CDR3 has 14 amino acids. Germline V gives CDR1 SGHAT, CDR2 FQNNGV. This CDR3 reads CAISQELGTNEQFF. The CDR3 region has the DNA TGTGCCATCAGCCAAGAATTAGGGACGAATGAGCAGTTCTTC. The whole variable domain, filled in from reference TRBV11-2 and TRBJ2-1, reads EAGVAQSPRYKIIEKRQSVAFWCNPISGHATLYWYQQILGQGPKLLIQFQNNGVVDDSQLPKDRFSAERLKGVDSTLKIQPAKLEDSAVYLCAISQELGTNEQFFGPGTRLTVL.

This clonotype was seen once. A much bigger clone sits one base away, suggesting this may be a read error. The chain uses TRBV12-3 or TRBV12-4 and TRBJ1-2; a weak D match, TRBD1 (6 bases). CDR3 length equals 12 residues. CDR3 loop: CDSSATGWGYTF. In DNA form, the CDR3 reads TGTGACAGCAGTGCCACAGGGTGGGGCTACACCTTC.

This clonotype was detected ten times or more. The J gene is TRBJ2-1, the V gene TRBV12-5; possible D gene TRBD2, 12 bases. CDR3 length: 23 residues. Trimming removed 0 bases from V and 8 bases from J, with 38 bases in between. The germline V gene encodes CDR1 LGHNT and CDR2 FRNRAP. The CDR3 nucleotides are TGTGCTAGTGGTTTGGTACTCAAATCCGGACAGGGGGCGACTAGCGGGAGCTCATATGAGCAGTTCTTC. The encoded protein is CASGLVLKSGQGATSGSSYEQFF.

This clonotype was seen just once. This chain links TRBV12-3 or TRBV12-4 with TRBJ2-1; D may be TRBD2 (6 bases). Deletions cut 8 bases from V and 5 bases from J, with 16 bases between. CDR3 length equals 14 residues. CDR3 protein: CASGRLGGNNEQFF. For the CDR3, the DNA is TGTGCCAGCGGGCGACTAGGAGGCAACAATGAGCAGTTCTTC.

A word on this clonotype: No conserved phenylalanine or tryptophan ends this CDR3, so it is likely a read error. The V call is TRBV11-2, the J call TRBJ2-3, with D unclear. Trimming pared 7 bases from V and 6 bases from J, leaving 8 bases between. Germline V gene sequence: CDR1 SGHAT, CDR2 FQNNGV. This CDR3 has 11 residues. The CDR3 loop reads CASNFRDTQYY. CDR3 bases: TGTGCCAGCAACTTTAGGGATACGCAGTATTAT.

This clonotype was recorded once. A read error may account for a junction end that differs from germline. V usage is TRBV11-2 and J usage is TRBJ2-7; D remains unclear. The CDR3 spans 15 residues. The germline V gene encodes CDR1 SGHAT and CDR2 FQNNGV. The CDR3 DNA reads TGTGTCAGCAGCTTAGACCCTGGCCATACGTCCGATCAGTACTTC. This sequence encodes CVSSLDPGHTSDQYF.

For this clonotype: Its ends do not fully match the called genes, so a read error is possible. The CDR3 protein is CASSLIPLAGGQETLYF. CDR3 coding DNA: TGCGCCAGCAGCTTGATCCCTCTAGCGGGAGGGCAAGAGACCCTGTACTTC. The chain combines TRBV5-1 with TRBJ2-5; 12 nucleotides line up with TRBD2. The germline V gene has CDR1 SGHRS and CDR2 YFSETQ. This CDR3 spans 17 amino acids.

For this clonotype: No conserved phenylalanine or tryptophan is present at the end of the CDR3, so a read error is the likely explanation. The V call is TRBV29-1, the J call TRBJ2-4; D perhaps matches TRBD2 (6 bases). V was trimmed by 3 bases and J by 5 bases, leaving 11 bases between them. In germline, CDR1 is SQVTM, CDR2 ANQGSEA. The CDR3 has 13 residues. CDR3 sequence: CSVDSGVQNIQYL. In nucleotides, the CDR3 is TGCAGCGTTGATTCGGGGGTGCAAAACATTCAGTACTTG.